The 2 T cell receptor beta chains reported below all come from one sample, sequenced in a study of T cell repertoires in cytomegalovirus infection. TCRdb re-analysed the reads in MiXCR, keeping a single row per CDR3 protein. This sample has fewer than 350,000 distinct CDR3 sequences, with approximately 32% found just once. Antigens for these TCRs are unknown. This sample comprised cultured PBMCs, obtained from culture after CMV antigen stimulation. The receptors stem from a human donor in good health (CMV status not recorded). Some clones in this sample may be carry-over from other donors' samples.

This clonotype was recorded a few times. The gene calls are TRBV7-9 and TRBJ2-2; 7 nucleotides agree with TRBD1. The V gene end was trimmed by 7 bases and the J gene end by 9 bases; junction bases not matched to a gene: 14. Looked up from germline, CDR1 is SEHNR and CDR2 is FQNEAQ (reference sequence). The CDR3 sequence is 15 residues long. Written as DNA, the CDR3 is TGTGCCAGCACCGACAGGGCGACGGTCTCCCGGGAGCTGTTTTTT. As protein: CASTDRATVSRELFF.

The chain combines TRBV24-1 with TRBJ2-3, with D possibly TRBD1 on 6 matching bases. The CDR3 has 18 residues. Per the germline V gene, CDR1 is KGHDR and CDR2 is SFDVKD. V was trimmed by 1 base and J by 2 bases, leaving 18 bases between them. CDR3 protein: CATSDFEGRDKDTDTQYF. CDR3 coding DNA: TGTGCCACCAGTGATTTCGAGGGTAGGGACAAAGACACAGATACGCAGTATTTT.